This entry lists 2 T cell receptor beta chains sequenced from one sample in a study of breast tumors, draining lymph nodes, adjacent tissues. Axillary draining lymph nodes of breast cancer patients supplied the node samples. TCRdb reprocessed the multiplex PCR reads via MiXCR and lists one record per CDR3 protein. Altogether 270,000 or so distinct CDR3 sequences are present, 30% being singletons, with the ten largest covering more than 0.85%. The sample was axillary lymph node tissue. The receptor source for this set is a female donor with breast cancer. Some clones in this sample may be carry-over from other donors' samples.

This clonotype has just a few counts. This may be a read error, as it is one base from a much larger clone. The chain uses TRBV5-8 and TRBJ1-6, with D unclear. The germline V and J ends were trimmed by 0 bases and 5 bases, with 12 bases remaining between them. Germline values: CDR1 SGHTS, CDR2 YDEGEE. CDR3 length: 16 amino acids. The CDR3 spells CASSLAPTRHNSPLHF. CDR3 in DNA: TGTGCCAGCAGCTTGGCCCCTACCCGGCATAATTCACCCCTCCACTTT. Together with reference TRBV5-8 and TRBJ1-6, the CDR3 gives the full variable domain: EAGVTQSPTHLIKTRGQQATLRCSPISGHTSVYWYQQALGLGLQFLLWYDEGEERNRGNFPPRFSGRQFPNYSSELNVNALELEDSALYLCASSLAPTRHNSPLHFGNGTRLTVT.

A remark on this clonotype: A much more abundant neighbour one base away suggests this may be a read error. V gene TRBV30 combines with J gene TRBJ2-7; no clear D gene. This CDR3 contains 12 residues. Germline CDR1 and CDR2: GTSNPN and SVGIG (reference sequence). The CDR3 sequence is CAWSASVYEQCF. CDR3 coding DNA: TGTGCCTGGAGTGCCTCAGTATACGAGCAGTGCTTC. The whole variable domain, remainder taken from reference TRBV30 and TRBJ2-7, is SQTIHQWPATLVQPVGSPLSLECTVEGTSNPNLYWYRQAAGRGLQLLFYSVGIGQISSEVPQNLSASRPQDRQFILSSKKLLLSDSGFYLCAWSASVYEQCFGPGTRLTVT.